This T cell receptor beta chain was observed in a study of T cell changes during pregnancy in multiple sclerosis. Only in-frame clones appear in the TCRdb table, and some are missing; sequencing was by immunoSEQ multiplex PCR. This table has 79,000 or so clones, 88% appearing once. This clone was observed a few times. CDR1 and CDR2 (germline): MNHEY, SVGAGI. Trimming cost V 10 bases and J 2 bases; bases outside gene matches: 10. The CDR3 length is 15 residues. The material was peripheral blood, obtained before pregnancy. This clonotype was obtained from a female donor with multiple sclerosis, enrolled in a pregnancy study. V is TRBV6-5 and J is TRBJ2-2; the match to TRBD1 covers 7 bases. CDR3 nucleotide sequence: TGTGCCACACTCCCGGGACAGTTAAACACCGGGGAGCTGTTTTTT. Residues: CATLPGQLNTGELFF.